The rows below give T cell receptor beta chains drawn from one sample of a study of T cells in Graves' hyperthyroidism and ophthalmopathy. TCRdb reprocessed the multiplex PCR reads via MiXCR and lists one record per CDR3 protein. The sample has under 300,000 distinct CDR3 sequences, about 13% seen once. Sequencing was done on a sample of blood. The receptors stem from a woman between 35 and 50 years old with Graves' hyperthyroidism. Both conserved end residues are part of each CDR3. Each record gives: V gene, J gene, CDR3 protein.

TRBV5-4,TRBJ2-1,CASSFSGRAAGNEQFF
TRBV14,TRBJ2-1,CASSQDRPVTKPEQFF
TRBV6-2/TRBV6-3,TRBJ2-7,CASSYLGQAYEQYF
TRBV2,TRBJ2-2,CASSEYVRELFF
TRBV3-1,TRBJ1-6,CANSQDRQSAPLHF
TRBV2,TRBJ1-2,CASSEQTGAHGYTF
TRBV5-1,TRBJ2-1,CASSFQAGAVNEQFF
TRBV20-1,TRBJ2-7,CSARDPRDKKRDEQYF
TRBV7-6,TRBJ2-7,CASSSRTGQGAHEQYF
TRBV20-1,TRBJ2-1,CSAGQGARNEQFF
TRBV20-1,TRBJ2-2,CSAIEPRGTGELFF
TRBV28,TRBJ1-2,CASSPQQDPWGYTF
TRBV20-1,TRBJ1-2,CSARQDYGYTF
TRBV2,TRBJ2-2,CASSPPGGRVSGRATGELFF
TRBV7-8,TRBJ2-5,CASSFGRGWETQYF
TRBV24-1,TRBJ2-2,CATSDFATGELFF
TRBV5-6,TRBJ2-1,CASSLGVSTYNEQFF
TRBV6-1,TRBJ1-5,CASIGKDLNQPQHF
TRBV10-1,TRBJ2-1,CASSEPSGRSYNEQFF
TRBV20-1,TRBJ1-2,CSARGGGGGGTYGYTF
TRBV5-6,TRBJ1-5,CASSWRGGGEPQHF
TRBV7-2,TRBJ2-3,CASSLTYRGGTDTQYF
TRBV2,TRBJ1-5,CASAGGAGGSQPRHF
TRBV6-1,TRBJ2-2,CASSITGARLTSGSTGELFF
TRBV5-1,TRBJ2-5,CASSFTLDRAGSTSGKETQYF
TRBV6-1,TRBJ2-7,CASKGTGRSEQYF
TRBV20-1,TRBJ2-3,CSAIHSGRDRSTDTQYF
TRBV10-3,TRBJ1-4,CAISESGTEEKLFF
TRBV6-2/TRBV6-3,TRBJ2-7,CASSHILAGLVSSYEQYF
TRBV10-3,TRBJ2-5,CATGAGETQYF
TRBV7-8,TRBJ2-1,CASSLGAGGVQFF
TRBV24-1,TRBJ2-1,CATPTGNLYNEQFF
TRBV28,TRBJ2-7,CASSLSLGTSGLYEQYF
TRBV20-1,TRBJ1-1,CSAIQRPVLGAFF
TRBV5-4,TRBJ2-5,CASSLAGTSGSETQYF
TRBV6-1,TRBJ2-1,CASSFRITRAGADNEQFF
TRBV5-1,TRBJ2-2,CASSLEGQSAGELFF
TRBV18,TRBJ1-1,CASSSNPTSNTEAFF
TRBV19,TRBJ1-6,CASSSRWSPLHF
TRBV18,TRBJ2-1,CASSPNRNDEQFF
TRBV6-1,TRBJ1-2,CASSEPGRENGYTF
TRBV11-3,TRBJ1-5,CASSLDHNQPQHF